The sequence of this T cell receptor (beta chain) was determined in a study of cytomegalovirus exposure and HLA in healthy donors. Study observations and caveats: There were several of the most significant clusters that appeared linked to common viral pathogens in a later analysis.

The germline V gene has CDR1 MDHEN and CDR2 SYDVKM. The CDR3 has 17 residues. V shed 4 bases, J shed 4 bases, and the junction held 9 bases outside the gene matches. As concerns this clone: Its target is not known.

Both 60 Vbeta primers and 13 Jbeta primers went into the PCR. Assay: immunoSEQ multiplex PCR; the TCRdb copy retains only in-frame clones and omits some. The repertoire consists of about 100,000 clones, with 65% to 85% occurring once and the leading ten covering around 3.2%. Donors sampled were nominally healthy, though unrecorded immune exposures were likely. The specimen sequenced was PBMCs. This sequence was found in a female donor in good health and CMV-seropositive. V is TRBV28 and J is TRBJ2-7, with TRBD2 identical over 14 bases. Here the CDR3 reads CASSSGLAGAAVYEQYF. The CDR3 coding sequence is TGTGCCAGCAGTTCGGGACTAGCGGGGGCGGCGGTATACGAGCAGTACTTC.